Shown below are 24 T cell receptor beta chains from a single sample sequenced in a study of metastatic and nonmetastatic thyroid tumors. Every patient was untreated before thyroid surgery. Using MiXCR, TCRdb reanalyzed the PCR reads. The sample consists of roughly 15,000 clones, 22% of them appearing once. Source material: adjacent normal tissue. The receptor set was obtained from a female donor with papillary thyroid cancer or a benign thyroid nodule (not recorded which). Some clones in this sample may be carry-over from other donors' samples.

This clone showed up just a few times. This chain links TRBV5-1 with TRBJ2-5; D not certain. From germline, CDR1 is SGHRS and CDR2 YFSETQ. Trimming left V 4 bases short and J 5 bases short, with 21 bases between. The CDR3 covers 16 residues. CDR3 sequence: CASSRNYQYQVETQYF. DNA for the CDR3: TGCGCCAGCAGCCGGAACTACCAATATCAAGTGGAGACCCAGTACTTC.

The V call is TRBV7-2, the J call TRBJ2-3, with 8 positions matching TRBD2. J was trimmed by 6 bases and V by 2 bases; bases with no gene match: 7. The CDR3 runs 15 residues. CDR1 and CDR2 (germline): SGHTA, FQGNSA. The CDR3 nucleotides are TGTGCCAGCAGCTTACGGGGGGGCAGACCGGATACGCAGTATTTT. Protein sequence: CASSLRGGRPDTQYF. The entire variable domain, with the rest obtained from reference TRBV7-2 and TRBJ2-3, is as follows: GAGVSQSPSNKVTEKGKDVELRCDPISGHTALYWYRQSLGQGLEFLIYFQGNSAPDKSGLPSDRFSAERTGGSVSTLTIQRTQQEDSAVYLCASSLRGGRPDTQYFGPGTRLTVL.

The table lists this clone with a few counts. The chain has TRBV12-3 or TRBV12-4 and TRBJ1-3; D unresolved. The CDR3 covers 13 residues. The V end lost 2 bases, the J end lost 0 bases, and 2 bases lay between the germline ends. CDR3 nucleotide sequence: TGTGCCAGCAGTTTACACTCTGGAAACACCATATATTTT. It encodes CASSLHSGNTIYF.

This rearrangement joins TRBV20-1 to TRBJ2-7; D remains ambiguous. Trimming removed 2 bases from V and 1 base from J, with 0 bases in between. The germline CDR1 and CDR2 sequences are DFQATT and SNEGSKA (reference sequence). This CDR3 contains 10 residues. CDR3 sequence reads: CSARSYEQYF. The CDR3 DNA reads TGCAGTGCTAGATCCTACGAGCAGTACTTC.

The V and J genes are TRBV19 and TRBJ1-1; tentative D call: TRBD1 (5 bases). Trimming took 0 bases from V and 2 from J, leaving 13 bases between them. Germline assignment: CDR1 LNHDA and CDR2 SQIVND (reference sequence). CDR3 length: 16 residues. DNA for the CDR3: TGTGCCAGTAGTATAGATCACCGGGGGGGAAACACTGAAGCTTTCTTT. Translating gives CASSIDHRGGNTEAFF.

J is TRBJ2-1 and V is TRBV9; weak D call: TRBD2 (6 bases). V was cut by 0 bases and J by 7 bases, with 11 bases left in between. The CDR3 is made up of 14 amino acids. Germline CDR1 reads SGDLS; CDR2 reads YYNGEE. CDR3 residues: CASSVAGVVNEQFF. The CDR3 DNA reads as TGTGCCAGCAGCGTAGCGGGAGTCGTGAATGAGCAGTTCTTC. Combining the CDR3 with reference TRBV9 and TRBJ2-1 gives the whole variable domain DSGVTQTPKHLITATGQRVTLRCSPRSGDLSVYWYQQSLDQGLQFLIQYYNGEERAKGNILERFSAQQFPDLHSELNLSSLELGDSALYFCASSVAGVVNEQFFGPGTRLTVL.

The V gene is TRBV12-3 or TRBV12-4, the J gene TRBJ2-7; a weak D match, TRBD1 (6 bases). V was pared by 3 bases and J by 5 bases, with 11 bases between. This CDR3 contains 13 residues. The CDR3 sequence is CASSFLRGDEQYF. The CDR3 coding sequence is TGTGCCAGCAGTTTCCTCAGGGGCGACGAGCAGTACTTC.

The V gene is TRBV28, the J gene TRBJ1-2; weak D call: TRBD1 (5 bases). Germline values: CDR1 MDHEN, CDR2 SYDVKM. The CDR3 totals 12 residues. The V end lost 8 bases, the J end lost 7 bases, and 14 bases lay between the germline ends. In DNA form, the CDR3 reads TGTGCCAGCGGGAGGGGAAATGGTGGCTACACCTTC. This gives the protein CASGRGNGGYTF.

Many counts were recorded for this clone. This sequence joins TRBV7-2 and TRBJ2-7, with 12 bases lining up with TRBD2. The V and J ends lost 1 base and 2 bases, in that order; junction bases with no gene match: 15. The CDR3 has 20 residues. Germline V gene lookup returns CDR1 SGHTA and CDR2 FQGNSA. The CDR3 nucleotides are TGTGCCAGCAGCTTAGGGGAGAGCCTAGCGGGAGGGCCCGTTCCCTACGAGCAGTACTTC. This codes for CASSLGESLAGGPVPYEQYF.

This clone has more than one count but fewer than ten. The CDR3, as DNA: TGTGCCTGGAGTGCACTTGACTCAACTAGTATCAATGAGCAGTTCTTC. Translated, it gives CAWSALDSTSINEQFF. V is TRBV30 and J is TRBJ2-1; possible D gene TRBD2, 5 bases. The CDR3 totals 16 residues. Trimming left V 1 base short and J 6 bases short, with 19 bases between. Germline V lookup: CDR1 GTSNPN, CDR2 SVGIG (reference sequence).

The chain links TRBV27 to TRBJ2-7; maybe TRBD1 (6 bases). Between the trimmed V and J ends, which lost 5 bases and 6 bases, there was a span of 11 bases. The CDR3 is 12 amino acids. Germline values: CDR1 MNHEY, CDR2 SMNVEV (reference sequence). The DNA of the CDR3 is TGTGCCAGCAGTGTACAGGGTAGCGAGCAGTACTTC. It translates to CASSVQGSEQYF.

The rearrangement joins TRBV6-4 to TRBJ1-2; 8 bases map to TRBD1. The V gene's germline CDR1 is MRHNA and CDR2 SNTAGT. This CDR3 is 15 amino acids long. Losses at the gene ends were 6 bases for V and 5 bases for J; bases not matched to a gene: 11. The CDR3: CASRDRTGKLYGYTF. DNA of the CDR3: TGTGCCAGCAGGGACCGGACAGGGAAGTTGTATGGCTACACCTTC.

This clone was recorded a few times. The CDR3 region is CASSYSFPGFGKQETQYF. CDR3 DNA: TGTGCCAGCAGTTACTCTTTCCCGGGGTTTGGGAAACAAGAGACCCAGTACTTC. This chain connects TRBV6-5 to TRBJ2-5, with D maybe TRBD2 (5 bases). This CDR3 has 18 residues. Trimming stripped 0 bases from V and 2 bases from J, with 19 bases between. The V gene's germline CDR1 is MNHEY and CDR2 SVGAGI.

About this clone: One end of the junction does not line up with germline, which may come from a read error. CDR3 sequence: CASSAGLNNEKLFF. Here the CDR3 DNA reads TGTGCTAGCAGTGCCGGTTTGAATAATGAAAAACTGTTTTTT. The chain is built from TRBV7-7 and TRBJ1-4, with no clear D. Germline loops: CDR1 SSHAT, CDR2 FNYEAQ (reference sequence). The CDR3 is 14 amino acids.

This clone was counted a few times. Other nucleotide sequences from this sample produce the same CDR3. J is TRBJ2-7 and V is TRBV28; 11 positions match TRBD2. Germline V CDR1 and CDR2: MDHEN, SYDVKM. The length of the CDR3 is 14 residues. The ends lost 4 bases at V and 4 bases at J; junction bases unmatched: 3. CDR3 sequence: CASSSGTSGYEQYF. Written as DNA, the CDR3 is TGTGCCAGCAGTTCCGGGACTAGCGGTTACGAGCAGTACTTC.

The chain has TRBV27 and TRBJ2-1, with 10 bases matching TRBD2. The CDR3 contains 15 residues. Germline V gene data show CDR1 as MNHEY and CDR2 as SMNVEV (reference sequence). The trim removed 2 bases at V and 7 bases at J, leaving 5 bases unmatched. The CDR3 is CASSLITSGENEQFF. The CDR3 nucleotides read TGTGCCAGCAGTTTAATCACTAGCGGGGAAAATGAGCAGTTCTTC.

This chain joins TRBV9 and TRBJ2-1, with TRBD2 matching 11 bases. This CDR3 is 14 amino acids long. Germline CDR1 SGDLS, CDR2 YYNGEE. V gave up 3 bases and J gave up 9 bases; unmatched junction bases: 5. CDR3 nucleotide sequence: TGTGCCAGCAGCGCCGTAGCGGGAGGGGGTGAGCAGTTCTTC. It is translated as CASSAVAGGGEQFF.

This clone was counted only a few times. This chain joins TRBV2 and TRBJ1-6; no clear D. V was clipped by 5 bases and J by 5 bases, with 13 bases between them. The germline V gene encodes CDR1 SNHLY and CDR2 FYNNEI. The CDR3 is 15 amino acids. CDR3 nucleotides: TGTGCCAGCAGTAAACCGCCCGGGAATAATTCACCCCTCCACTTT. Amino acids: CASSKPPGNNSPLHF.

The CDR3 loop is CASREGRGVSGYTF. In nucleotides, the CDR3 is TGCGCCAGCAGGGAGGGCAGGGGCGTTTCTGGCTACACCTTC. J is TRBJ1-2 and V is TRBV5-1, with D possibly TRBD1 on 6 matching bases. This CDR3 comprises 14 residues. V dropped 5 bases and J dropped 7 bases, with 18 bases sitting between them. Germline values: CDR1 SGHRS, CDR2 YFSETQ.

This clone was detected a few times. The rearrangement uses TRBV20-1 and TRBJ2-7; D remains ambiguous. Germline V gene sequence: CDR1 DFQATT, CDR2 SNEGSKA (reference sequence). Trimming stripped 1 base from V and 3 bases from J, with 4 bases between. The CDR3 totals 11 residues. The DNA for the CDR3 is TGCAGTGCTAGAGGACACTACGAGCAGTACTTC. Amino acid sequence: CSARGHYEQYF.

J is TRBJ2-4 and V is TRBV12-3 or TRBV12-4; D is possibly TRBD1 (6 bases). V was cut by 3 bases and J by 8 bases, with 11 bases left in between. The CDR3 contains 13 residues. CDR3 protein: CASSFSKGDIQYF. As DNA, the CDR3 is TGTGCCAGCAGTTTTAGTAAGGGGGACATTCAGTACTTC.

With regard to this clone: A much larger clonotype is one base distant, so this may be a read error. The rearrangement joins TRBV13 to TRBJ2-1; D possibly corresponds to TRBD1 (6 bases). The CDR3 spans 16 residues. Germline CDR1 reads PRHDT; CDR2 reads FYEKMQ (reference sequence). This CDR3 reads CASSDPGEGSYNEQLF. The CDR3 nucleotides are TGTGCCAGCAGCGACCCAGGGGAAGGCTCCTACAATGAGCAGCTCTTC.

This clone was detected only a few times. This chain connects TRBV28 to TRBJ2-7, with a tentative D call TRBD1 (6 bases). V lost 6 bases and J lost 0, with 9 bases in between. The CDR3 totals 13 residues. Germline V CDR1 and CDR2: MDHEN, SYDVKM. CDR3 nucleotide sequence: TGTGCCAGCAGCAGGGGATTCTCCTACGAGCAGTACTTC. The encoded protein is CASSRGFSYEQYF.

The chain uses TRBV12-3 or TRBV12-4 and TRBJ2-1; tentatively, D is TRBD2 (6 bases). The V end lost 4 bases, the J end lost 6 bases, and 16 bases lay between the germline ends. The CDR3 extends over 15 amino acids. The DNA for the CDR3 is TGTGCCAGCAGTTCCGGGACTCTCGTTGGCAATGAGCAGTTCTTC. Translation gives CASSSGTLVGNEQFF.